This T cell receptor (beta chain) was profiled in a study of T cells after yellow fever vaccination. Study findings and constraints: Researchers cautioned that FACS-sorted repertoires could harbor abundant clonotypes contaminating from the bulk population.

V trimming: 3 bases; J trimming: 4 bases; junction bases outside the gene matches: 14. The CDR3 extends over 17 amino acids. Per the germline V gene, CDR1 is MGHRA and CDR2 is YSYEKL. TCRdb independently ran MiXCR on the 5' RACE reads; one entry per CDR3 protein. This sample has a few hundred thousand distinct CDR3 sequences, with 4% found just once. In this sample, this clonotype turned up many times. Its antigen is undetermined. The chain combines TRBV4-1 with TRBJ1-1; 7 bases map to TRBD1. This sample comprised PBMCs, obtained 5 days after the yellow fever booster vaccination. This clonotype was obtained from a man aged 18 to 35 who received the YFV17D yellow fever vaccine. Written as DNA, the CDR3 is TGCGCCAGCAGCCACTCTCAAACCAGGGGGATCAGCACTGAAGCTTTCTTT. Translated: CASSHSQTRGISTEAFF.